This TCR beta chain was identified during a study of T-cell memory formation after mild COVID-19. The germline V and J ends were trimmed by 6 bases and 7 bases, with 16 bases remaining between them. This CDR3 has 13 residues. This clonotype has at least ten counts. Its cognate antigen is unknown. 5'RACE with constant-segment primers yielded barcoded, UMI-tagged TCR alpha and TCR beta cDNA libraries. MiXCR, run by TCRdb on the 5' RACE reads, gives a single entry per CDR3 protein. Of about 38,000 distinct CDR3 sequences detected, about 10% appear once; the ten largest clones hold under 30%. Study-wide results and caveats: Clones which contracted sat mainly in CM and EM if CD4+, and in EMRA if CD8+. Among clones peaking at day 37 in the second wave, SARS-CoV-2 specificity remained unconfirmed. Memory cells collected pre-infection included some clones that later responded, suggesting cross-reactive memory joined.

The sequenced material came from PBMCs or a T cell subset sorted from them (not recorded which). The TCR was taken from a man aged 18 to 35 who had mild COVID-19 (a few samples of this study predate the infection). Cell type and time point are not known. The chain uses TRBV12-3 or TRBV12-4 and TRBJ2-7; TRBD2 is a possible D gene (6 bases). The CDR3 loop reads CASSRNGRGEQYV. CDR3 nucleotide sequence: TGTGCCAGCAGCCGCAATGGGCGGGGTGAGCAGTACGTC.